A selection of T cell receptor beta chains follows, all from one sample in a study of cytomegalovirus exposure and HLA in healthy donors. Profiled with immunoSEQ multiplex PCR; TCRdb holds only in-frame clones, not every one. This listing includes around 130,000 clones. The source material was PBMCs. All receptors come from a middle-aged woman in good health and CMV-seronegative. Each CDR3 is given with its conserved first and last residue. A D gene is named only where the DNA matches it firmly.

TRBD2,TRBV4-3,TRBJ2-3,16,CASSQGTGTSQDTQYF,TGCGCCAGCAGCCAAGGCACCGGGACTAGCCAAGATACGCAGTATTTT
NA,TRBV4-3,TRBJ1-6,18,CASSHRVEGSSYNSPLHF,TGCGCCAGCAGCCACCGGGTTGAAGGTAGCTCCTATAATTCACCCCTCCACTTT
TRBD2,TRBV19,TRBJ2-5,17,CASSIFSGTREQETQYF,TGTGCCAGTAGTATATTCTCCGGGACTAGAGAACAAGAGACCCAGTACTTC
NA,TRBV4-1,TRBJ1-4,15,CASSVDGATNEKLFF,TGCGCCAGCAGCGTCGATGGAGCAACTAATGAAAAACTGTTTTTT
NA,TRBV6-5,TRBJ1-1,15,CASSYGSSGVTEAFF,TGTGCCAGCAGTTACGGCAGCTCTGGAGTCACTGAAGCTTTCTTT
NA,TRBV5-6,TRBJ1-2,15,CASSLAGRTNYGYTF,TGTGCCAGCAGCTTGGCAGGCCGGACTAACTATGGCTACACCTTC
NA,TRBV6-5,TRBJ2-7,15,CASSPYSGKLYEQYF,TGTGCCAGCAGTCCTTATAGCGGCAAACTCTACGAGCAGTACTTC
TRBD2,TRBV7-3,TRBJ2-3,13,CASSPTTGGGQYF,TGTGCCAGCAGCCCCACCACGGGGGGGGGCCAGTATTTT
TRBD2,TRBV4-3,TRBJ2-3,16,CASSQDPSGGANTQYF,TGCGCCAGCAGCCAAGACCCTAGCGGGGGGGCGAATACGCAGTATTTT
NA,TRBV7-2,TRBJ1-1,13,CASSLDTNTEAFF,TGTGCCAGCAGCTTAGACACGAACACTGAAGCTTTCTTT
TRBD1,TRBV14,TRBJ1-1,14,CASSQVYTGGEAFF,TGTGCCAGCAGCCAAGTCTATACAGGGGGTGAAGCTTTCTTT
NA,TRBV19,TRBJ1-3,12,CASRSSGNTIYF,TGTGCCAGTAGGAGCTCTGGAAACACCATATATTTT
TRBD1,TRBV4-2,TRBJ1-2,17,CASSHLNRRTGHYGYTF,TGTGCCAGCAGCCACCTCAATCGTCGGACAGGACACTATGGCTACACCTTC
TRBD1,TRBV27,TRBJ1-2,15,CASSSWTGENYGYTF,TGTGCCAGCAGTTCCTGGACAGGGGAGAATTATGGCTACACCTTC
TRBD1,TRBV5-4,TRBJ1-3,14,CASSGTGRENTIYF,TGTGCCAGCAGCGGGACAGGGCGGGAAAACACCATATATTTT
NA,TRBV28,TRBJ1-2,14,CASSSPTQREGYTF,TGTGCCAGCAGTTCTCCGACCCAAAGGGAGGGCTACACCTTC
NA,TRBV9,TRBJ1-1,16,CASSPLGEVENTEAFF,TGTGCCAGCAGCCCCCTTGGGGAGGTGGAGAACACTGAAGCTTTCTTT
NA,TRBV18,TRBJ1-2,11,CASSPGEGYTF,TGTGCCAGCTCACCCGGGGAAGGCTACACCTTC
NA,TRBV18,TRBJ2-2,12,CASSPGAGELFF,TGTGCCAGCTCACCGGGCGCCGGGGAGCTGTTTTTT
TRBD2,TRBV29-1,TRBJ2-2,16,CSVVGLAGGGTGELFF,TGCAGCGTTGTGGGACTAGCGGGGGGGGGCACCGGGGAGCTGTTTTTT
NA,TRBV5-4,TRBJ1-5,14,CASSSQGVEQPQHF,TGTGCCAGCAGCTCACAGGGAGTAGAACAGCCCCAGCATTTT
TRBD1,TRBV10-3,TRBJ1-2,12,CAILTGDYGYTF,TGTGCCATCCTAACAGGGGACTATGGCTACACCTTC
TRBD1,TRBV7-3,TRBJ1-2,19,CASSPLGGASPRDNYGYTF,TGTGCCAGCAGCCCCCTAGGGGGCGCCTCCCCTCGAGATAACTATGGCTACACCTTC
TRBD1,TRBV9,TRBJ2-5,15,CASSLQGVWGETQYF,TGTGCCAGCAGTTTACAGGGGGTATGGGGAGAGACCCAGTACTTC
TRBD1,TRBV10-3,TRBJ2-7,16,CAISARGTGTSYEQYF,TGTGCCATCAGTGCTCGGGGGACAGGGACCTCCTACGAGCAGTACTTC
NA,TRBV7-9,TRBJ1-4,13,CASSLGQNEKLFF,TGTGCCAGCAGCTTAGGGCAGAACGAAAAACTGTTTTTT
TRBD1,TRBV14,TRBJ1-6,15,CASRPGGSYNSPLHF,TGTGCCAGCAGGCCAGGGGGCTCCTATAATTCACCCCTCCACTTT
NA,TRBV7-8,TRBJ2-6,16,CASSLARVSGANVLTF,TGTGCCAGCAGCTTAGCTCGGGTCTCTGGGGCCAACGTCCTGACTTTC
NA,TRBV6-1,TRBJ1-2,14,CASSEVQNNYGYTF,TGTGCCAGCAGTGAAGTGCAGAATAACTATGGCTACACCTTC
NA,TRBV2,TRBJ1-1,12,CASSESGRGAFF,TGTGCCAGCAGTGAATCCGGCCGAGGAGCTTTCTTT
TRBD1,TRBV5-1,TRBJ1-1,15,CASSLNLQGGTEAFF,TGCGCCAGCAGCTTGAATCTCCAGGGGGGAACTGAAGCTTTCTTT
NA,TRBV10-3,TRBJ1-1,15,CAISDSQGMDTEAFF,TGTGCCATCAGTGACTCGCAGGGGATGGACACTGAAGCTTTCTTT
NA,TRBV9,TRBJ1-2,15,CASSVELGASYGYTF,TGTGCCAGCAGCGTAGAGCTGGGGGCGAGCTATGGCTACACCTTC
NA,TRBV4-2,TRBJ2-2,14,CATAQGANTGELFF,TGTGCCACTGCCCAAGGGGCGAACACCGGGGAGCTGTTTTTT
TRBD1,TRBV2,TRBJ1-4,14,CASRQTGGSEKLFF,TGTGCCAGCAGACAGACAGGGGGGAGTGAAAAACTGTTTTTT
NA,TRBV5-1,TRBJ2-5,11,CASSKQETQYF,TGCGCCAGCAGTAAACAAGAGACCCAGTACTTC
TRBD1,TRBV29-1,TRBJ1-6,14,CSVKTGQSNSPLHF,TGCAGCGTAAAGACGGGACAGTCTAATTCACCCCTCCACTTT
NA,TRBV4-2,TRBJ2-1,17,CASSQVWTVESYNEQFF,TGTGCCAGCAGCCAAGTCTGGACAGTTGAATCCTACAATGAGCAGTTCTTC
NA,TRBV11-2,TRBJ2-1,15,CASSSGAGQYNEQFF,TGTGCCAGCAGCTCAGGAGCAGGGCAATACAATGAGCAGTTCTTC
NA,TRBV14,TRBJ1-1,13,CASSPNGPGGAFF,TGTGCCAGCAGCCCCAACGGGCCGGGAGGAGCTTTCTTT
TRBD2,TRBV7-9,TRBJ2-2,14,CAVGTSGGTGELFF,TGTGCCGTCGGGACTAGCGGGGGTACCGGGGAGCTGTTTTTT
NA,TRBV14,TRBJ2-3,12,CASSDGADTQYF,TGTGCCAGCAGCGACGGGGCAGATACGCAGTATTTT
TRBD2,TRBV5-6,TRBJ2-7,16,CASSLAGGITSYEQYF,TGTGCCAGCAGCTTGGCGGGGGGTATTACCTCCTACGAGCAGTACTTC
NA,TRBV5-3,TRBJ1-4,15,CARSTGGSTNEKLFF,TGTGCCAGAAGCACGGGTGGATCAACTAATGAAAAACTGTTTTTT
TRBD2,TRBV5-4,TRBJ2-5,17,CASRRLGGGGGQETQYF,TGTGCCAGCAGGAGGCTTGGCGGGGGGGGCGGCCAAGAGACCCAGTACTTC
TRBD1,TRBV4-3,TRBJ2-2,14,CASSLDRGSGELFF,TGCGCCAGCAGCCTGGACAGGGGTAGCGGGGAGCTGTTTTTT
TRBD1,TRBV10-1,TRBJ2-1,16,CASRGSGTGAYNEQFF,TGCGCCAGCAGAGGATCCGGGACAGGGGCCTACAATGAGCAGTTCTTC
TRBD1,TRBV7-2,TRBJ1-5,17,CASSLRDRGSSNQPQHF,TGTGCCAGCAGCCTCCGGGACAGGGGGAGTAGCAATCAGCCCCAGCATTTT
TRBD1,TRBV28,TRBJ1-5,12,CASSTGAQPQHF,TGTGCCAGCAGCACAGGGGCCCAGCCCCAGCATTTT
NA,TRBV4-1,TRBJ1-2,16,CASSQGGRQVNYGYTF,TGCGCCAGCAGCCAAGGGGGGCGACAGGTGAACTATGGCTACACCTTC
NA,TRBV7-7,TRBJ2-1,13,CASSSDTYNEQFF,TGTGCTAGCAGCTCGGACACTTACAATGAGCAGTTCTTC
NA,TRBV27,TRBJ1-1,15,CASSPSVGWNTEAFF,TGTGCCAGCAGTCCCTCTGTCGGGTGGAACACTGAAGCTTTCTTT
TRBD2,TRBV11-3,TRBJ2-1,16,CASSLGLAGANNEQFF,TGTGCCAGCAGCCTGGGACTAGCGGGGGCCAACAATGAGCAGTTCTTC
TRBD2,TRBV28,TRBJ2-1,15,CASSNGRGGRNEQFF,TGTGCCAGCAGCAACGGGCGGGGGGGCCGCAATGAGCAGTTCTTC
NA,TRBV18,TRBJ1-2,15,CASSPGGTANYGYTF,TGTGCCAGCTCACCTGGAGGGACGGCTAACTATGGCTACACCTTC
TRBD2,TRBV6-5,TRBJ2-3,14,CASGWGLESDTQYF,TGTGCCAGCGGGTGGGGACTAGAATCAGATACGCAGTATTTT
TRBD1,TRBV2,TRBJ1-5,15,CASSLTGGAGQPQHF,TGTGCCAGCAGTCTGACAGGGGGCGCAGGTCAGCCCCAGCATTTT